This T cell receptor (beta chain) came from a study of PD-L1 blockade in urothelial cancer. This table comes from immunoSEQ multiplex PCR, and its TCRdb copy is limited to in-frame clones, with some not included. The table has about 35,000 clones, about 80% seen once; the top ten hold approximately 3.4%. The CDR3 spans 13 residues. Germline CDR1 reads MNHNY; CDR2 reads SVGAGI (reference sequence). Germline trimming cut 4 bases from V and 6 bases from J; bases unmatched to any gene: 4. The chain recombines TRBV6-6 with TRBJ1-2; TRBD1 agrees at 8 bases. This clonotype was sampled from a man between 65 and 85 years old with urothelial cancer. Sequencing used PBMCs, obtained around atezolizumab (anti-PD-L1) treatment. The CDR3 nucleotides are TGTGCCAGCAGTTTGGGACAGGCCGATGGCTACACCTTC. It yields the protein CASSLGQADGYTF.